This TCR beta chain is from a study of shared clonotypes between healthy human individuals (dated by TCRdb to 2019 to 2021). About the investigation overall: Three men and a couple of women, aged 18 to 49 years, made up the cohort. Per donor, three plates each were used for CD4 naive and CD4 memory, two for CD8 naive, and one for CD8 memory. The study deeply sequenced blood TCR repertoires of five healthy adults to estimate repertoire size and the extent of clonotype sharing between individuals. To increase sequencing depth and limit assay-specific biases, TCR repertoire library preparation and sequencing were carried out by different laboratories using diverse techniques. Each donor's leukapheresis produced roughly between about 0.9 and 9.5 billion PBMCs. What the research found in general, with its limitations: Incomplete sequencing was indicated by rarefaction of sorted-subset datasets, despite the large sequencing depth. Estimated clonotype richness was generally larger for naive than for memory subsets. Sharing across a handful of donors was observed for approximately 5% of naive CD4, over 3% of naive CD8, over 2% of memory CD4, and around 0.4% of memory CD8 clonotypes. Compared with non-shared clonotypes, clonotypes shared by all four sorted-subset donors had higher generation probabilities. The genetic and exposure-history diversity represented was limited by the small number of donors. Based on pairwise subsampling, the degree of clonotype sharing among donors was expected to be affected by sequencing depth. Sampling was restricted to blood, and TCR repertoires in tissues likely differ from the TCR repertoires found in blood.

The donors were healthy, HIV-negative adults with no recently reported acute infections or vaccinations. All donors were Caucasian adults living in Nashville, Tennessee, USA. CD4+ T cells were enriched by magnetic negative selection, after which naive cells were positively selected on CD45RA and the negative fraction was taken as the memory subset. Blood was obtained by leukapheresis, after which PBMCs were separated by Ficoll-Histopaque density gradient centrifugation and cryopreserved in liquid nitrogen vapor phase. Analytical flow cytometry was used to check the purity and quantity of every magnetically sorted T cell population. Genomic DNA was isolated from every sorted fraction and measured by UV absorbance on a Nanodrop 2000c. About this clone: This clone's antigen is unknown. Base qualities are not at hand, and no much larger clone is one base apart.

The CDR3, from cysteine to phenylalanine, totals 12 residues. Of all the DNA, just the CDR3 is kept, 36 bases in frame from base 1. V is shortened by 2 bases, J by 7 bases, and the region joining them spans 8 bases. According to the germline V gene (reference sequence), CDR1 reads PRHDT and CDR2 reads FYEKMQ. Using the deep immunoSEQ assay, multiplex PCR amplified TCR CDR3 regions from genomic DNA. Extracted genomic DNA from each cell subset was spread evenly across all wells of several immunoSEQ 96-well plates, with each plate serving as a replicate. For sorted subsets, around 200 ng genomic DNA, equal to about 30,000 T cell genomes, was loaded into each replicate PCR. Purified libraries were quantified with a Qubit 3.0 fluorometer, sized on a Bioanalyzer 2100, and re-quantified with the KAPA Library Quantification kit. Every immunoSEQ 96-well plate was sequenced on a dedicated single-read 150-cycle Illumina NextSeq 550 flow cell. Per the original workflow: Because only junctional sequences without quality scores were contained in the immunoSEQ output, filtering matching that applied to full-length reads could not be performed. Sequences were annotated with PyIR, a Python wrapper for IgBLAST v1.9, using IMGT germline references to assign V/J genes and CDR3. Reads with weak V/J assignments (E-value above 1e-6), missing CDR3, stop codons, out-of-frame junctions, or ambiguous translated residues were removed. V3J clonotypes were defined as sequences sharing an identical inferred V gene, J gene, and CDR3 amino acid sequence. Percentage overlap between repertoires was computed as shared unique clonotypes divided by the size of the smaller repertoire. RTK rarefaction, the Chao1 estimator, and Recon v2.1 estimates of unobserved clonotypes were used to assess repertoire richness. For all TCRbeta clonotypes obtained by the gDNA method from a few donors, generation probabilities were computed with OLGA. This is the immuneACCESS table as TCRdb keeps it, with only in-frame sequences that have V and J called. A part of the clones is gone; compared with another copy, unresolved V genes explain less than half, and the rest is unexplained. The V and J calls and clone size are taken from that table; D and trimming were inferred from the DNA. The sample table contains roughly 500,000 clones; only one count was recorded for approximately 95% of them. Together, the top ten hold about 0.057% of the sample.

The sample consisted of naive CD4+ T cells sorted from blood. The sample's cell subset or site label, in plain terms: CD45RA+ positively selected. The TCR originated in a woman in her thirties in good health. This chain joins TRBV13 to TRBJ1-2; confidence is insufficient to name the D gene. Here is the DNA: TGTGCCAGCAGCTTACACCGGACTGGCTACACCTTC. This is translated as CASSLHRTGYTF.